One sample yielded the 2 T cell receptor beta chains listed below, sequenced in a study of blood T cell repertoires in COVID-19. Using immunoSEQ multiplex PCR, the repertoire was profiled, and TCRdb retains in-frame clones only, with some absent. The table includes over 55,000 clones, approximately 85% detected once. Sequencing input: peripheral blood. These TCRs come from a man aged 45-65 years with acute or convalescent COVID-19.

This chain links TRBV30 with TRBJ2-1; tentative D call: TRBD1 (6 bases). The CDR3 extends over 13 amino acids. Germline V lookup: CDR1 GTSNPN, CDR2 SVGIG (reference sequence). The V gene lost 4 bases and the J gene lost 4 bases, with 11 bases spanning the gap. The CDR3 protein is CAWTGTPYNEQFF. DNA of the CDR3: TGTGCCTGGACGGGGACACCTTACAATGAGCAGTTCTTC. Variable domain in full (rest from reference TRBV30 and TRBJ2-1): SQTIHQWPATLVQPVGSPLSLECTVEGTSNPNLYWYRQAAGRGLQLLFYSVGIGQISSEVPQNLSASRPQDRQFILSSKKLLLSDSGFYLCAWTGTPYNEQFFGPGTRLTVL.

The chain joins TRBV7-9 to TRBJ2-7; possible D gene TRBD2, 5 bases. This CDR3 comprises 17 residues. V dropped 0 bases and J dropped 2 bases, with 17 bases sitting between them. Looked up from germline, CDR1 is SEHNR and CDR2 is FQNEAQ (reference sequence). The CDR3 bases are TGTGCCAGCAGCTTAGCCCCGTCCGCGGGTCGTACCTACGAGCAGTACTTC. This translates into CASSLAPSAGRTYEQYF. Variable domain in full (rest from reference TRBV7-9 and TRBJ2-7): DTGVSQNPRHKITKRGQNVTFRCDPISEHNRLYWYRQTLGQGPEFLTYFQNEAQLEKSRLLSDRFSAERPKGSFSTLEIQRTEQGDSAMYLCASSLAPSAGRTYEQYFGPGTRLTVT.